These 19 T cell receptor beta chains came from one sample sequenced in a study of T cell changes during pregnancy in multiple sclerosis. TCRdb's copy holds only in-frame clones and misses some; the assay was immunoSEQ multiplex PCR. The sample consists of around 80,000 clones, roughly nine tenths of them appearing once. The source material was peripheral blood, sampled before pregnancy. These receptors came from a female donor with multiple sclerosis, enrolled in a pregnancy study.

V usage is TRBV30 and J usage is TRBJ1-6; D is unresolved. Trimming removed 4 bases from V and 5 bases from J, with 9 bases in between. Germline V gene data show CDR1 as GTSNPN and CDR2 as SVGIG (reference sequence). The length of the CDR3 is 13 residues. The DNA for the CDR3 is TGTGCCTGGACGTCGGTGGATAATTCACCCCTCCACTTT. It encodes CAWTSVDNSPLHF.

The chain uses TRBV6-1 and TRBJ1-3; D gene uncertain. The V end was cut by 7 bases, the J end by 0 bases, with 13 bases between. Germline V gives CDR1 MNHNS, CDR2 SASEGT. CDR3 size: 15 residues. The CDR3 DNA follows: TGTGCCAGCAAGAACTCCCCAATCTCTGGAAACACCATATATTTT. Translated: CASKNSPISGNTIYF.

The chain has TRBV6-1 and TRBJ2-3, with 8 positions matching TRBD2. The V gene's germline CDR1 is MNHNS and CDR2 SASEGT. The CDR3 has 15 amino acids. The ends lost 10 bases at V and 2 bases at J; junction bases unmatched: 11. Written as DNA, the CDR3 is TGTGCCAATAACGAGGGTAGCGGGGACACAGATACGCAGTATTTT. Amino acids: CANNEGSGDTDTQYF.

The CDR3 protein is CASSYSTRDTQYF. DNA for the CDR3: TGTGCCAGCAGTTACTCGACTCGCGATACGCAGTATTTT. The gene calls are TRBV6-6 and TRBJ2-3; D is undetermined. The V and J ends lost 0 bases and 6 bases respectively, with 7 bases between them. This CDR3 spans 13 amino acids. CDR1 and CDR2 from the germline V gene are MNHNY and SVGAGI (reference sequence).

The chain joins TRBV19 to TRBJ1-5; D gene unclear. Germline CDR1 LNHDA, CDR2 SQIVND (reference sequence). Trimming removed 5 bases from V and 4 bases from J, with 9 bases in between. CDR3 length: 13 amino acids. The CDR3 sequence is CASSPLLNQPQHF. CDR3 coding DNA: TGTGCCAGTAGTCCTCTTCTGAATCAGCCCCAGCATTTT.

The chain uses TRBV5-1 and TRBJ2-6, with 9 positions matching TRBD1. CDR1 is SGHRS, CDR2 YFSETQ, per germline. V gave up 1 base and J gave up 4 bases; unmatched junction bases: 15. The length of the CDR3 is 20 residues. The CDR3 DNA reads as TGCGCCAGCAGCTTGCTTTTTGCGGGACAGGGTAAATCCGGGGCCAACGTCCTGACTTTC. It is translated as CASSLLFAGQGKSGANVLTF.

This chain joins TRBV5-6 and TRBJ2-1; D possibly corresponds to TRBD1 (5 bases). The V gene lost 5 bases and the J gene lost 10 bases, with 13 bases spanning the gap. CDR1 and CDR2 (germline): SGHDT, YYEEEE. This CDR3 is built from 12 residues. In DNA, the CDR3 is TGTGCCAGCAGGAATCAGGGTACGGAGCAGTTCTTC. Its protein is CASRNQGTEQFF.

This chain joins TRBV30 and TRBJ1-6; 8 bases fit TRBD1. The CDR3 consists of 13 residues. Losses at the gene ends were 2 bases for V and 9 bases for J; bases not matched to a gene: 3. Germline CDR1 reads GTSNPN; CDR2 reads SVGIG (reference sequence). CDR3 sequence reads: CAWSQGARSPLHF. In DNA form, the CDR3 reads TGTGCCTGGAGTCAGGGGGCGCGTTCACCCCTCCACTTT.

In DNA, the CDR3 is TGCAGCATACGGTCCTCTGGAAACACCATATATTTT. This translates into CSIRSSGNTIYF. This sequence joins TRBV29-1 and TRBJ1-3; D is unclear. V lost 8 bases to trimming and J lost 0 bases, with 8 bases between them. This CDR3 has 12 amino acids. The germline CDR1 and CDR2 sequences are SQVTM and ANQGSEA.

This chain links TRBV27 with TRBJ1-2; maybe TRBD1 (6 bases). Germline CDR1 reads MNHEY; CDR2 reads SMNVEV (reference sequence). V was shortened by 5 bases and J by 7 bases, with 14 bases between the two germline ends. The CDR3 has 13 residues. The CDR3 sequence is CASSPDRALGYTF. CDR3 coding DNA: TGTGCCAGCAGTCCGGACAGAGCCCTTGGCTACACCTTC.

This clone was observed a few times. The chain joins TRBV6-5 to TRBJ1-5; 9 nucleotides agree with TRBD1. In germline, CDR1 is MNHEY, CDR2 SVGAGI. V was pared by 2 bases and J by 3 bases, with 2 bases of the junction left unmatched. CDR3 length equals 15 residues. The CDR3 region is CASSYGTGNNQPQHF. In DNA, the CDR3 is TGTGCCAGCAGTTACGGGACAGGGAACAATCAGCCCCAGCATTTT.

The CDR3 DNA reads as TGTGCCAGCAGCCAAGTAGACACCGGGGAGCTGTTTTTT. This encodes CASSQVDTGELFF. This chain links TRBV4-2 with TRBJ2-2; no reliable D call. The CDR3 loop spans 13 amino acids. V was trimmed by 1 base and J by 3 bases, leaving 3 bases between them. Germline CDR1 and CDR2: LGHNA and YNFKEQ.

The chain carries TRBV14 and TRBJ1-2; 7 bases fit TRBD1. The CDR3 has 14 residues. The junction had 1 base not matched to a gene; V was cut back by 0 bases and J by 3 bases. Looked up from germline, CDR1 is SGHDN and CDR2 is FVKESK. CDR3 DNA: TGTGCCAGCAGCCAAGAGGGACAGTACTATGGCTACACCTTC. Translated: CASSQEGQYYGYTF.

This sequence joins TRBV13 and TRBJ1-4; maybe TRBD1 (6 bases). The CDR3 consists of 14 residues. Between the trimmed V and J ends, which lost 3 bases and 5 bases, there was a span of 10 bases. Germline V lookup: CDR1 PRHDT, CDR2 FYEKMQ (reference sequence). The CDR3 DNA sequence: TGTGCCAGCAGCTTGACAGGAGAAAATGAAAAACTGTTTTTT. The encoded protein is CASSLTGENEKLFF.

CDR3 in DNA: TGCGCCAGCAGCTTGCGGGCAGATACGCAGTATTTT. Its protein product is CASSLRADTQYF. The chain couples TRBV5-1 to TRBJ2-3; D remains unclear. V lost 1 base to trimming and J lost 4 bases, with 4 bases between them. Germline lookup yields CDR1 SGHRS and CDR2 YFSETQ. There are 12 residues in the CDR3.

The V gene is TRBV6-5, the J gene TRBJ1-2, with TRBD1 as a possible D gene (5 bases). The ends were cut back, 0 bases at V and 4 bases at J, with 12 bases in the middle. The germline CDR1 and CDR2 sequences are MNHEY and SVGAGI. The CDR3 consists of 15 residues. The CDR3 reads CASSYSILGGYGYTF. In DNA form, the CDR3 reads TGTGCCAGCAGTTACTCGATCTTGGGGGGCTATGGCTACACCTTC.

This chain links TRBV19 with TRBJ2-7; no definite D call. The V end lost 3 bases, the J end lost 5 bases, and 8 bases lay between the germline ends. Germline V gene sequence: CDR1 LNHDA, CDR2 SQIVND (reference sequence). There are 12 residues in the CDR3. The CDR3 region has the DNA TGTGCCAGTAGTATGTCAGGAAACGAGCAGTACTTC. This sequence encodes CASSMSGNEQYF.

This chain uses TRBV9 with TRBJ2-2; tentatively, D is TRBD2 (5 bases). The CDR3 runs 14 residues. V was cut by 4 bases and J by 5 bases, with 12 bases left in between. CDR1 and CDR2 (germline): SGDLS, YYNGEE. CDR3 amino acids: CASSPPTGTGELFF. In DNA form, the CDR3 reads TGTGCCAGCAGCCCACCCACGGGGACCGGGGAGCTGTTTTTT.

The chain links TRBV7-6 to TRBJ2-1; D might be TRBD2 (6 bases). Germline CDR1 SGHVS, CDR2 FNYEAQ. CDR3 length: 12 amino acids. The V end lost 0 bases, the J end lost 13 bases, and 10 bases lay between the germline ends. The CDR3, as DNA: TGTGCCAGCAGCTTAGCGGGGGACTTACAGTTCTTC. Translation: CASSLAGDLQFF.